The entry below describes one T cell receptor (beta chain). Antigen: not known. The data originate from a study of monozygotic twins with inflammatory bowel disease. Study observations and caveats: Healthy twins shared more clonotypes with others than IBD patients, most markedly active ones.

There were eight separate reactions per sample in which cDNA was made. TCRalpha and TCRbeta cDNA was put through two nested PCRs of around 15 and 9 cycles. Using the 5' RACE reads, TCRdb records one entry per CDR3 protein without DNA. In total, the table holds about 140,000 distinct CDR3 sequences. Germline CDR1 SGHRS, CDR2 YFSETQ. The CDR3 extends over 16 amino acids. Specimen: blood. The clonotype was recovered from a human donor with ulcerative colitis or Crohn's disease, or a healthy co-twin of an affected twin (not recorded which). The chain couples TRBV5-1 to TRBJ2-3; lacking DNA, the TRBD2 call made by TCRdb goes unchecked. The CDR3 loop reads CASSQGLASSTDTHYF. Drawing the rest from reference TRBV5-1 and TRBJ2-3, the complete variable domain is KAGVTQTPRYLIKTRGQQVTLSCSPISGHRSVSWYQQTPGQGLQFLFEYFSETQRNKGNFPGRFSGRQFSNSRSEMNVSTLELGDSALYLCASSQGLASSTDTHYFGPGTRLTVL.